The 27 T cell receptor beta chains in this list originate from one sample, sequenced in a study of blood T cell repertoires in COVID-19. TCRdb's table, derived via immunoSEQ multiplex PCR, lists solely in-frame clones and lacks some. The sample carries 150,000 or so clones, about nine tenths recorded once. The specimen was peripheral blood. The receptors come from a woman aged 70 to 79 with acute or convalescent COVID-19.

The chain uses TRBV4-1 and TRBJ1-5; TRBD1 matches 11 bases. V trimming: 1 base; J trimming: 4 bases; junction bases outside the gene matches: 9. The CDR3 has 18 amino acids. CDR1 MGHRA and CDR2 YSYEKL come from the germline V gene. CDR3 DNA sequence: TGCGCCAGCAGCCAAGCAGGGACAGGGGGGACCCGAAATCAGCCCCAGCATTTT. Translation: CASSQAGTGGTRNQPQHF.

This clone has only a few counts. Other nucleotide sequences from this sample produce the same CDR3. The chain employs TRBV5-1 and TRBJ2-1; 11 bases agree with TRBD2. The germline V gene has CDR1 SGHRS and CDR2 YFSETQ. Trimming cost V 1 base and J 0 bases; bases outside gene matches: 0. The CDR3 is made up of 16 amino acids. As DNA, the CDR3 is TGCGCCAGCAGCTTGACTAGCGGGAGCTCCTACAATGAGCAGTTCTTC. Protein sequence: CASSLTSGSSYNEQFF.

This chain joins TRBV5-4 and TRBJ1-5; a weak D match, TRBD1 (5 bases). Germline CDR1 is SGHNT and CDR2 is YYREEE (reference sequence). This CDR3 spans 18 amino acids. The germline V and J ends were trimmed by 4 bases and 1 base, with 21 bases remaining between them. The CDR3 spells CASSPRMGGLVSNQPQHF. The CDR3, as DNA: TGTGCCAGCAGCCCGCGTATGGGGGGTCTTGTGAGCAATCAGCCCCAGCATTTT.

This chain links TRBV4-2 with TRBJ2-7; D ambiguous. Trimming shortened V by 0 bases and J by 1 base, and 7 bases separated the two germline ends. This CDR3 spans 14 amino acids. The germline V gene has CDR1 LGHNA and CDR2 YNFKEQ. CDR3 in amino acids: CASSQDLPSYEQYF. The CDR3 DNA is TGTGCCAGCAGCCAAGATCTCCCGTCCTACGAGCAGTACTTC.

The V call is TRBV7-6, the J call TRBJ2-3; D perhaps matches TRBD1 (5 bases). CDR1 and CDR2 from the germline V gene are SGHVS and FNYEAQ. V was trimmed by 1 base and J by 4 bases, leaving 12 bases between them. The CDR3 has 15 residues. CDR3 amino acids: CASSLVGDSADTQYF. In DNA, the CDR3 is TGTGCCAGCAGCTTAGTTGGCGACAGCGCAGATACGCAGTATTTT.

The chain has TRBV19 and TRBJ1-5; TRBD1 agrees at 10 bases. V lost 7 bases to trimming and J lost 0 bases; unmatched junction nucleotides: 6. Germline values: CDR1 LNHDA, CDR2 SQIVND (reference sequence). CDR3 length: 16 residues. The DNA of the CDR3 is TGTGCCAGTAAGCCGGGACAGGGGCGTAGCAATCAGCCCCAGCATTTT. Translated: CASKPGQGRSNQPQHF.

A few counts support this clone. This chain connects TRBV9 to TRBJ2-7; perhaps TRBD2 as D (6 bases). In germline, CDR1 is SGDLS, CDR2 YYNGEE. V was shortened by 4 bases and J by 1 base, with 18 bases between the two germline ends. The CDR3 spans 16 residues. The CDR3 loop is CASSPPPGDSSYEQYF. CDR3 DNA: TGTGCCAGCAGCCCCCCACCCGGGGACTCGTCCTACGAGCAGTACTTC.

The rearrangement joins TRBV6-2 or TRBV6-3 to TRBJ2-6; D may be TRBD1 (6 bases). The CDR3 has 15 residues. CDR1 MNHEY and CDR2 SVGEGT come from the germline V gene. V was pared by 6 bases and J by 0 bases, with 9 bases between. The CDR3: CASSRGGSGANVLTF. The DNA of the CDR3 is TGTGCCAGCAGCCGAGGGGGCTCTGGGGCCAACGTCCTGACTTTC.

The J gene is TRBJ1-5, the V gene TRBV12-3 or TRBV12-4; no clear D. V lost 6 bases to trimming and J lost 7 bases, with 10 bases between them. The CDR3 has 12 amino acids. The CDR3: CASRFNRQPQHF. CDR3 nucleotides: TGTGCCAGCAGATTCAATCGGCAGCCCCAGCATTTT.

V is TRBV2 and J is TRBJ1-1, with no clear D. Germline-derived CDR1 and CDR2 are SNHLY and FYNNEI. This CDR3 comprises 16 residues. V lost 3 bases, J lost 3 bases, and 17 bases lay in between. The CDR3 is CASSDGVYQEDTEAFF. In DNA form, the CDR3 reads TGTGCCAGCAGTGACGGGGTTTACCAAGAAGACACTGAAGCTTTCTTT.

The CDR3 bases are TGTGCCAGCAGTTACGGGGGCACAAAGACCCAGTACTTC. Protein product: CASSYGGTKTQYF. The chain is built from TRBV6-5 and TRBJ2-5, with a tentative D call TRBD1 (6 bases). The CDR3 is 13 residues long. Germline CDR1 is MNHEY and CDR2 is SVGAGI. The V and J ends lost 2 bases and 6 bases respectively, with 10 bases between them.

V and J are TRBV3-1 (or the pseudogene TRBV3-2) and TRBJ1-2, with D uncertain. Germline CDR1 is LGHDT and CDR2 is YNNKEL (reference sequence). V lost 6 bases and J 8 bases, leaving 13 bases between the germline ends. This CDR3 spans 12 amino acids. CDR3: CASRKLGLGYTF. In DNA, the CDR3 is TGTGCCAGCAGAAAGCTGGGCCTAGGCTACACCTTC.

The chain links TRBV6-2 or TRBV6-3 to TRBJ2-3, with 10 bases fitting TRBD2. J lost 6 bases, V lost 2 bases, and 5 bases had no gene match. Germline V CDR1 and CDR2: MNHEY, SVGEGT. CDR3 length: 15 residues. CDR3 sequence (DNA): TGTGCCAGCAGTTACGGGACTAGCGCTTCTGATACGCAGTATTTT. Residues: CASSYGTSASDTQYF.

The gene calls are TRBV2 and TRBJ1-1, with D possibly matching TRBD1 (5 bases). V lost 6 bases and J 5 bases, leaving 13 bases between the germline ends. This CDR3 comprises 13 residues. Germline CDR1 reads SNHLY; CDR2 reads FYNNEI. CDR3 sequence reads: CASRPERQTEAFF. Written as DNA, the CDR3 is TGTGCCAGCAGGCCCGAAAGACAGACTGAAGCTTTCTTT.

The chain is built from TRBV6-5 and TRBJ1-6; TRBD1 is a possible D gene (6 bases). Germline CDR1 MNHEY, CDR2 SVGAGI. Trimming cost V 7 bases and J 10 bases, with 20 bases left between them. The CDR3 covers 15 residues. The CDR3 loop reads CASTSTGFSRSPLHF. The CDR3 coding sequence is TGTGCCAGCACCTCTACAGGGTTTTCTCGCTCACCCCTCCACTTT.

The genes are TRBV5-1 and TRBJ2-6; D is perhaps TRBD1 (5 bases). The V end was cut by 4 bases, the J end by 2 bases, with 13 bases between. Germline CDR1 is SGHRS and CDR2 is YFSETQ. There are 16 residues in the CDR3. The CDR3 reads CASSTMGRPGANVLTF. The CDR3 nucleotides are TGCGCCAGCAGCACCATGGGGCGACCTGGGGCCAACGTCCTGACTTTC.

The genes are TRBV18 and TRBJ2-1, with D possibly matching TRBD2 (6 bases). V shed 5 bases and J shed 8 bases, with 16 bases lying between them. The CDR3 is 14 amino acids. Looked up from germline, CDR1 is KGHSH and CDR2 is LQKENI. CDR3 DNA sequence: TGTGCCAGCTCAAGGGCTAGCGATACGGATGAGCAGTTCTTC. Translated: CASSRASDTDEQFF.

The rearrangement joins TRBV28 to TRBJ2-7; D not resolved. The ends were cut back, 3 bases at V and 6 bases at J, with 6 bases in the middle. CDR1 is MDHEN, CDR2 SYDVKM, per germline. CDR3 size: 11 residues. The CDR3 bases are TGTGCCAGCAGTTTGGCAGTCGAGCAGTACTTC. Residues: CASSLAVEQYF. Full variable domain (remainder filled in from reference TRBV28 and TRBJ2-7): DVKVTQSSRYLVKRTGEKVFLECVQDMDHENMFWYRQDPGLGLRLIYFSYDVKMKEKGDIPEGYSVSREKKERFSLILESASTNQTSMYLCASSLAVEQYFGPGTRLTVT.

The chain uses TRBV19 and TRBJ1-6, with 7 bases that match TRBD1. CDR1 and CDR2 (germline): LNHDA, SQIVND (reference sequence). The CDR3 contains 15 residues. Trimming took 0 bases from V and 7 from J; bases not matched to a gene: 3. Here the CDR3 DNA reads TGTGCCAGTAGTATAGATGTAGGGGGCAATTCACCCCTCCACTTT. It codes for CASSIDVGGNSPLHF.

This clone was seen a single time. The chain has TRBV28 and TRBJ2-1; D is unclear. The V gene's germline CDR1 is MDHEN and CDR2 SYDVKM. The CDR3 sequence is 12 residues long. The V end lost 1 base, the J end lost 9 bases, and 7 bases lay between the germline ends. The CDR3 loop reads CASSLSGFEQFF. The CDR3 coding sequence is TGTGCCAGCAGTTTATCCGGTTTTGAGCAGTTCTTC.

The chain carries TRBV6-5 and TRBJ2-7; TRBD1 aligns across 8 bases. CDR1 and CDR2 (germline): MNHEY, SVGAGI. The CDR3 has 15 residues. V shed 4 bases and J 2 bases; nucleotides not matched to a gene: 7. CDR3 bases: TGTGCCAGCAGTTGGGGCCCAGGGGGCCCCTACGAGCAGTACTTC. The encoded protein is CASSWGPGGPYEQYF.

The V and J genes are TRBV6-5 and TRBJ1-2; 8 bases map to TRBD1. V trimming: 3 bases; J trimming: 4 bases; junction bases outside the gene matches: 7. Germline V gene lookup returns CDR1 MNHEY and CDR2 SVGAGI. The length of the CDR3 is 15 residues. The CDR3 loop is CASSYRTGTIYGYTF. CDR3 in DNA: TGTGCCAGCAGTTATCGGACAGGGACCATCTATGGCTACACCTTC.

The chain is built from TRBV7-8 and TRBJ2-7, with a possible D match to TRBD2 (7 bases). The germline CDR1 and CDR2 sequences are SGHVS and FQNEAQ. This CDR3 spans 15 amino acids. V was pared by 2 bases and J by 2 bases, with 13 bases between. The CDR3 region is CASSLRGGGPYEQYF. For the CDR3, the DNA is TGTGCCAGCAGCTTAAGGGGCGGGGGCCCCTACGAGCAGTACTTC.

The chain uses TRBV6-2 or TRBV6-3 and TRBJ2-1, with 8 positions matching TRBD2. J gave up 4 bases and V 3 bases, and 8 bases lay outside the gene matches. Germline lookup yields CDR1 MNHEY and CDR2 SVGEGT. The CDR3 is 16 residues long. CDR3 in DNA: TGTGCCAGCAGTTATGGAGGCACTAGCGGTTACAATGAGCAGTTCTTC. It specifies CASSYGGTSGYNEQFF.

V and J are TRBV7-8 and TRBJ2-7; no definite D call. This CDR3 region has 15 residues. The V and J ends lost 0 bases and 2 bases respectively, with 11 bases between them. Germline V CDR1 and CDR2: SGHVS, FQNEAQ. The CDR3 is CASSLAEVLTYEQYF. In DNA, the CDR3 is TGTGCCAGCAGCTTAGCAGAGGTATTAACCTACGAGCAGTACTTC.

This chain connects TRBV19 to TRBJ2-1; weak D call: TRBD1 (6 bases). This CDR3 is built from 15 residues. V was trimmed by 10 bases and J by 7 bases, leaving 23 bases between them. CDR1 is LNHDA, CDR2 SQIVND, per germline (reference sequence). The CDR3 nucleotides read TGTGCCACCTCCAGGGCCGGGACACGGACTAATGAGCAGTTCTTC. It encodes CATSRAGTRTNEQFF.

The rearrangement uses TRBV6-2 or TRBV6-3 and TRBJ1-1; D is unresolved. The CDR3 loop spans 15 amino acids. Germline CDR1 and CDR2: MNHEY and SVGEGT. Trimming left V 2 bases short and J 1 base short, with 11 bases between. Here the CDR3 DNA reads TGTGCCAGCAGTTACCGGAGGACGGGGAACACTGAAGCTTTCTTT. Residues: CASSYRRTGNTEAFF.